This passage covers 28 T cell receptor beta chains from one sample sequenced in a study of CD8 T cells in ankylosing spondylitis. Which antigens these TCRs recognize remains unknown. TCRdb used MiXCR to reprocess the 5' RACE reads, holding one entry per CDR3 protein. The table records about 750,000 distinct CDR3 sequences, around 17% of them present only once. Whole-study results and caveats: Seemingly characteristic of ankylosing spondylitis blood was a TCR beta motif consisting of fewer than 10 highly homologous variants.

Source material: blood, either unsorted or a sorted T cell fraction (not recorded which). The source of these receptors is a male donor with ankylosing spondylitis.

There are a few counts of this clonotype. The chain employs TRBV12-5 and TRBJ2-7, with D maybe TRBD1 (5 bases). V lost 9 bases to trimming and J lost 3 bases, with 15 bases between them. This CDR3 has 13 amino acids. From germline, CDR1 is LGHNT and CDR2 FRNRAP. DNA for the CDR3: TGTGCTAGCAGCTTGCCCCAGGGCTACGAGCAGTACTTC. Encoded protein: CASSLPQGYEQYF.

The chain employs TRBV9 and TRBJ2-7; 7 bases are shared with TRBD2. The germline V gene encodes CDR1 SGDLS and CDR2 YYNGEE. The V segment lost 0 bases and the J segment 5 bases; nucleotides outside the gene matches: 11. The CDR3 extends over 16 amino acids. The CDR3 spells CASSVGEAGVFNEQYF. CDR3 in DNA: TGTGCCAGCAGCGTAGGGGAGGCGGGAGTCTTCAACGAGCAGTACTTC.

The chain employs TRBV6-1 and TRBJ2-1; 13 bases are shared with TRBD2. The CDR3 has 15 amino acids. Germline V gene lookup returns CDR1 MNHNS and CDR2 SASEGT. Trimming at V came to 8 bases and at J to 2 bases, leaving 3 bases not matched to a gene. The CDR3 coding sequence is TGTGCCAGCGGACTAGCGGGAGAGCCCTACAATGAGCAGTTCTTC. This sequence encodes CASGLAGEPYNEQFF.

This clonotype appeared a few times. The CDR3 DNA reads as TGTGCCAGCAGTTACTACGGGACAGGACCCTACGAGCAGTACTTC. Translated: CASSYYGTGPYEQYF. The chain uses TRBV6-5 and TRBJ2-7, with 8 bases identical to TRBD1. Trimming took 1 base from V and 2 from J; bases not matched to a gene: 4. The CDR3 extends over 15 amino acids. Germline lookup yields CDR1 MNHEY and CDR2 SVGAGI.

This clonotype was detected only a few times. The V gene is TRBV7-6, the J gene TRBJ2-1; TRBD2 matches 7 bases. V lost 4 bases to trimming and J lost 10 bases; unmatched junction nucleotides: 10. The CDR3 covers 14 residues. Germline V gives CDR1 SGHVS, CDR2 FNYEAQ. CDR3 sequence reads: CASSSWTSLGEQFF. The CDR3 nucleotides are TGTGCCAGCAGCTCCTGGACTAGTTTGGGCGAGCAGTTCTTC.

This clonotype was counted ten times or more. The chain combines TRBV5-1 with TRBJ1-6; TRBD1 might be the D (5 bases). The CDR3 consists of 13 residues. Trimming took off 0 bases at V and 8 bases at J, with 6 bases between the two ends. Germline CDR1 SGHRS, CDR2 YFSETQ. CDR3 sequence: CASSLEGDSPLHF. CDR3 nucleotide sequence: TGCGCCAGCAGCTTGGAAGGGGATTCACCCCTCCACTTT.

The sample holds a few counts of this clonotype. The J gene is TRBJ2-7, the V gene TRBV7-2; a possible D gene is TRBD1 (5 bases). The CDR3 is 14 amino acids. Trimming left V 5 bases short and J 1 base short, with 12 bases between. The germline CDR1 and CDR2 sequences are SGHTA and FQGNSA. The CDR3: CASSTRVSSYEQYF. The CDR3 bases are TGTGCCAGCAGCACCAGGGTTTCGTCCTACGAGCAGTACTTC.

This clonotype has a handful of counts. V and J are TRBV20-1 and TRBJ1-5, with D maybe TRBD1 (5 bases). The germline V gene encodes CDR1 DFQATT and CDR2 SNEGSKA (reference sequence). V lost 0 bases to trimming and J lost 1 base, with 13 bases between them. This CDR3 spans 16 amino acids. CDR3 in amino acids: CSARDAGALSNQPQHF. The CDR3 DNA follows: TGCAGTGCTAGAGATGCCGGGGCGTTAAGCAATCAGCCCCAGCATTTT.

The chain recombines TRBV7-2 with TRBJ1-1; D unresolved. The CDR3 is 14 residues long. Germline values: CDR1 SGHTA, CDR2 FQGNSA. V was trimmed by 5 bases and J by 0 bases, leaving 10 bases between them. CDR3 protein: CASSLQILNTEAFF. CDR3 DNA: TGTGCCAGCAGCCTCCAAATTTTGAACACTGAAGCTTTCTTT.

This clonotype has ten or more counts. This chain uses TRBV25-1 with TRBJ2-7; D ambiguous. Trimming took 4 bases from V and 4 from J, leaving 11 bases between them. This CDR3 has 13 amino acids. CDR1 is MGHDK and CDR2 is SYGVNS in the germline V gene. The CDR3 DNA sequence: TGTGCCAGCAGTGGGGTTTTCCAGTACGAGCAGTACTTC. Residues: CASSGVFQYEQYF.

The chain has TRBV20-1 and TRBJ2-3; no clear D. V gave up 5 bases and J gave up 2 bases, with 11 bases separating them. There are 13 residues in the CDR3. Germline V lookup: CDR1 DFQATT, CDR2 SNEGSKA (reference sequence). CDR3 sequence: CSAPAQYTDTQYF. The CDR3 region has the DNA TGCAGTGCTCCAGCTCAGTACACAGATACGCAGTATTTT.

The table lists this clonotype with many counts. J is TRBJ1-2 and V is TRBV2, with a possible D match to TRBD1 (5 bases). The CDR3 contains 15 residues. V was trimmed by 1 base and J by 2 bases, leaving 11 bases between them. CDR1 and CDR2 (germline): SNHLY, FYNNEI. CDR3 protein: CASSEERGPNYGYTF. The CDR3 region has the DNA TGTGCCAGCAGTGAAGAGCGGGGACCCAACTATGGCTACACCTTC. Full variable domain (missing parts from reference TRBV2 and TRBJ1-2): EPEVTQTPSHQVTQMGQEVILRCVPISNHLYFYWYRQILGQKVEFLVSFYNNEISEKSEIFDDQFSVERPDGSNFTLKIRSTKLEDSAMYFCASSEERGPNYGYTFGSGTRLTVV.

This chain links TRBV20-1 with TRBJ2-3; D is unclear. The CDR3 runs to 15 residues. Germline V gene sequence: CDR1 DFQATT, CDR2 SNEGSKA (reference sequence). The V gene lost 1 base and the J gene lost 5 bases, with 16 bases spanning the gap. DNA of the CDR3: TGCAGTGCTAGAGTGGGCAGTTGGCCCCGAGATACGCAGTATTTT. It codes for CSARVGSWPRDTQYF.

The gene calls are TRBV21-1 and TRBJ2-7. TRBV21-1 is annotated as a pseudogene. The CDR3 runs to 10 residues. For the CDR3, the DNA is TGTGCCAGCAGCAAACCGAAGGCTGAATTC. Translating gives CASSKPKAEF.

This clonotype was detected only a few times. Here the CDR3 DNA reads TGTGCCAGCAGCCAAGAGGCTCGGGGGGCCTACGAGCAGTACTTC. It specifies CASSQEARGAYEQYF. This rearrangement joins TRBV4-2 to TRBJ2-7; the match to TRBD2 covers 7 bases. Germline values: CDR1 LGHNA, CDR2 YNFKEQ. This CDR3 spans 15 amino acids. V lost 0 bases to trimming and J lost 2 bases; unmatched junction nucleotides: 4.

Here the CDR3 reads CASSSTGGVEAFF. CDR3 DNA sequence: TGTGCCAGCAGCTCGACAGGGGGCGTCGAAGCTTTCTTT. The rearrangement uses TRBV7-9 and TRBJ1-1, with 10 bases fitting TRBD1. With V trimmed by 4 bases and J by 8 bases, 4 bases remained unmatched. The CDR3 is 13 amino acids. CDR1 is SEHNR, CDR2 FQNEAQ, per germline (reference sequence).

The chain combines TRBV27 with TRBJ1-1; no definite D call. V was trimmed by 6 bases and J by 0 bases, leaving 14 bases between them. Germline-derived CDR1 and CDR2 are MNHEY and SMNVEV (reference sequence). The CDR3 runs 15 residues. CDR3 in DNA: TGTGCCAGCAGCTTCGATAGCGGGATGAACACTGAAGCTTTCTTT. This codes for CASSFDSGMNTEAFF.

The chain joins TRBV3-1 to TRBJ2-5, with 12 bases identical to TRBD2. The CDR3 consists of 16 residues. Trimming removed 4 bases from V and 2 bases from J; junction bases left unmatched: 5. Germline V gene sequence: CDR1 LGHDT, CDR2 YNNKEL (reference sequence). The DNA of the CDR3 is TGTGCCAGCAGCCCAACTAGCGGGAGGCGTCAAGAGACCCAGTACTTC. Translated, it gives CASSPTSGRRQETQYF.

This clonotype came up a few times. The V gene is TRBV5-8, the J gene TRBJ2-3; the match to TRBD1 covers 7 bases. Germline loops: CDR1 SGHTS, CDR2 YDEGEE. This CDR3 region has 16 residues. The V gene end was trimmed by 4 bases and the J gene end by 0 bases; junction bases not matched to a gene: 8. The DNA of the CDR3 is TGTGCCAGCAGCAAACGACAGGGTCTGAGCACAGATACGCAGTATTTT. Its translation: CASSKRQGLSTDTQYF.

This clonotype was picked up a small number of times. This chain joins TRBV7-9 and TRBJ2-7; D may correspond to TRBD1 or TRBD2 (5 bases each). Looked up from germline, CDR1 is SEHNR and CDR2 is FQNEAQ (reference sequence). The CDR3 loop spans 13 amino acids. V lost 7 bases to trimming and J lost 2 bases, with 12 bases between them. For the CDR3, the DNA is TGTGCCAGCACTGACGAGGGACCCTACGAGCAGTACTTC. Its translation is CASTDEGPYEQYF.

This clonotype was counted between two and nine times. This chain links TRBV15 with TRBJ2-2, with D possibly being TRBD1 (6 bases). The V gene's germline CDR1 is LNHNV and CDR2 YYDKDF (reference sequence). With 5 bases removed from V and 0 bases from J, the gap between germline ends came to 13 bases. The CDR3 consists of 16 residues. The CDR3 sequence: CATSGRTAPNTGELFF. The CDR3 DNA sequence: TGTGCCACCAGCGGAAGGACAGCTCCGAACACCGGGGAGCTGTTTTTT.

Here the CDR3 DNA reads TGCGCCAGCAGCTTTAGTAGCGGTCTGAGGGAGACCCAGTACTTC. Residues: CASSFSSGLRETQYF. The chain combines TRBV5-1 with TRBJ2-5; TRBD2 is a possible D gene (6 bases). Looked up from germline, CDR1 is SGHRS and CDR2 is YFSETQ. CDR3 length equals 15 residues. Deletions cut 2 bases from V and 5 bases from J, with 16 bases between.

The V call is TRBV18, the J call TRBJ2-1; 8 nucleotides line up with TRBD2. The junction had 3 bases not matched to a gene; V was cut back by 6 bases and J by 5 bases. Germline loops: CDR1 KGHSH, CDR2 LQKENI. The CDR3 covers 13 residues. This CDR3 is CASSGGDDNEQFF. The CDR3, as DNA: TGTGCCAGCTCCGGGGGGGACGACAATGAGCAGTTCTTC. Looking up the rest from reference TRBV18 and TRBJ2-1 gives the full variable domain: NAGVMQNPRHLVRRRGQEARLRCSPMKGHSHVYWYRQLPEEGLKFMVYLQKENIIDESGMPKERFSAEFPKEGPSILRIQQVVRGDSAAYFCASSGGDDNEQFFGPGTRLTVL.

As to this clonotype: This may come from a read error, since a much larger clone is one base off. The J gene is TRBJ2-7, the V gene TRBV4-1, with D unclear. Germline V gene data show CDR1 as MGHRA and CDR2 as YSYEKL. This CDR3 is built from 14 residues. Trimming removed 0 bases from V and 0 bases from J, with 6 bases in between. The CDR3 loop is CASSQEPDSYEQYF. The CDR3 nucleotides read TGCGCCAGCAGCCAAGAACCGGACTCCTACGAGCAGTACTTC.

The sample holds a few counts of this clonotype. The chain carries TRBV28 and TRBJ1-6; D is unclear. The CDR3 is 14 residues long. Trimming removed 7 bases from V and 9 bases from J, with 16 bases in between. Germline CDR1 MDHEN, CDR2 SYDVKM. The CDR3 DNA sequence: TGTGCCAGCACCTTAGGTATCCACGGTTCACCCCTCCACTTT. This gives the protein CASTLGIHGSPLHF.

This clonotype was observed at least ten times. The V and J genes are TRBV29-1 and TRBJ2-1; 7 bases are shared with TRBD1. Germline V gene sequence: CDR1 SQVTM, CDR2 ANQGSEA. This CDR3 has 13 amino acids. The V segment lost 6 bases and the J segment 2 bases; nucleotides outside the gene matches: 4. The CDR3 here is CSVPGQTYNEQFF. DNA for the CDR3: TGCAGCGTCCCGGGACAGACCTACAATGAGCAGTTCTTC.

This clonotype has only a few counts. The chain uses TRBV20-1 and TRBJ2-3; 9 positions agree with TRBD2. V lost 0 bases to trimming and J lost 6 bases; unmatched junction nucleotides: 16. CDR3 size: 18 residues. Germline lookup yields CDR1 DFQATT and CDR2 SNEGSKA (reference sequence). The CDR3 sequence is CSARDETTSGYKGDTQYF. The DNA of the CDR3 is TGCAGTGCTAGAGATGAAACGACTAGCGGTTATAAGGGGGATACGCAGTATTTT.

This clonotype was seen a few times. This chain connects TRBV29-1 to TRBJ2-3; either TRBD1 or TRBD2 may fit D (5 bases each). This CDR3 has 13 residues. CDR1 and CDR2 (germline): SQVTM, ANQGSEA. Trimming cost V 6 bases and J 2 bases, with 12 bases left between them. The CDR3, as DNA: TGCAGCGTGGGGACCAGCATCACAGATACGCAGTATTTT. Translated: CSVGTSITDTQYF.